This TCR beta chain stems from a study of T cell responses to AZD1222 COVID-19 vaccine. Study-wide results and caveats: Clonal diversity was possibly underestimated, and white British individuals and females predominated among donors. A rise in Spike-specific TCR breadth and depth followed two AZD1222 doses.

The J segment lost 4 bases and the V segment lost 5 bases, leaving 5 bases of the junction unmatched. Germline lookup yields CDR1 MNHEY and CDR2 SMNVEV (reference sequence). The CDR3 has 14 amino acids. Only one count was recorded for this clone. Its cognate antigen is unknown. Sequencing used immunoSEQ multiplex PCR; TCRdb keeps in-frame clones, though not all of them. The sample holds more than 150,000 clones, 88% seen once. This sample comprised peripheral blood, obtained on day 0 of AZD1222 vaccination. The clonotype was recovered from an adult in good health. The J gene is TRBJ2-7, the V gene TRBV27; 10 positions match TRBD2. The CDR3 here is CASSPGTSVYEQYF. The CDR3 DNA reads TGTGCCAGCAGTCCGGGGACTAGCGTTTACGAGCAGTACTTC.